This T cell receptor (beta chain) was obtained from a study of response to subunit inactivated influenza vaccine. TCRdb recomputed calls from the RT-PCR reads with MiXCR, one row per CDR3 protein. The table includes 710,000 or so distinct CDR3 sequences, more than 15% detected once. The V end was cut by 4 bases, the J end by 0 bases, with 7 bases between. Germline CDR1 reads MDHEN; CDR2 reads SYDVKM. This CDR3 is 13 amino acids long. This clonotype has only a few counts. The sequencing used PBMCs from blood, collected about 13 days after vaccination. This chain links TRBV28 with TRBJ2-7; the D is unclear. The receptor was derived from a man aged 50 to 59 who received an inactivated influenza vaccine. Written as DNA, the CDR3 is TGTGCCAGCAGTTACTTACTCTCCTACGAGCAGTACTTC. It specifies CASSYLLSYEQYF.